This TCR beta chain was captured by sequencing in a study of T cells in Graves' hyperthyroidism and ophthalmopathy. In this sample, this clonotype turned up a few times. The antigen remains unidentified. Source material for PBMCs was over 8 ml fresh peripheral blood. Researchers amplified the TCR beta CDR3 regions from RNA transcripts. The HTBI primer set served for first-round RT-PCR of the TCR CDR3. TCRdb processed the multiplex PCR reads anew with MiXCR; each CDR3 protein has one entry. The profile shows roughly 400,000 distinct CDR3 sequences, around 15% of them singletons. Looked up from germline, CDR1 is SGHRS and CDR2 is YFSETQ. The length of the CDR3 is 15 residues. Deletions cut 5 bases from V and 0 bases from J, with 9 bases between. Whole-study results and caveats: Within blood appeared most thyroid clonotypes that had expanded above 0.001. A model using 13 V-J features told ophthalmopathy apart from stable hyperthyroidism. A median about 6.2 months before onset, the model predicted ophthalmopathy.

The gene calls are TRBV5-1 and TRBJ2-6; the D is unclear. The source material was blood. The TCR comes from a man over 45 with Graves' ophthalmopathy. CDR3 nucleotides: TGCGCCAGCAGGACGGTCATCTCTGGGGCCAACGTCCTGACTTTC. Encoded protein: CASRTVISGANVLTF.